The 28 T cell receptor beta chains below all came from one sample that was sequenced in a study of blood T cell repertoires in COVID-19. Some clones are missing from TCRdb's copy, which holds only in-frame ones; the method was immunoSEQ multiplex PCR. The sample includes approximately 150,000 clones, approximately 86% seen only once; the top ten take roughly 2.4%. Sequencing input: peripheral blood. The receptor source for this set is a woman older than 75 with COVID-19, enrolled during active disease.

J is TRBJ2-5 and V is TRBV11-3, with D possibly being TRBD1 (6 bases). V lost 5 bases, J lost 0 bases, and 10 bases lay in between. Germline V gene data show CDR1 as SGHNT and CDR2 as YENEEA. This CDR3 region has 14 residues. CDR3 coding DNA: TGTGCCAGCAGCAGGACAGCGGACCAAGAGACCCAGTACTTC. It yields the protein CASSRTADQETQYF.

V and J are TRBV15 and TRBJ1-5; 7 nucleotides line up with TRBD1. The junction had 7 bases not matched to a gene; V was cut back by 4 bases and J by 7 bases. CDR3 length: 14 residues. Germline CDR1 is LNHNV and CDR2 is YYDKDF (reference sequence). The CDR3 here is CATSTGQSGQPQHF. Here the CDR3 DNA reads TGTGCCACCAGCACGGGACAGTCAGGGCAGCCCCAGCATTTT.

The DNA for the CDR3 is TGTGCCAGCAGCTTGGCCCAGGGGGTTTTGGCTAATGAAAAACTGTTTTTT. Its protein is CASSLAQGVLANEKLFF. V is TRBV5-6 and J is TRBJ1-4; 7 bases line up with TRBD1. Per germline, CDR1 SGHDT and CDR2 YYEEEE. The length of the CDR3 is 17 residues. The junction had 8 bases not matched to a gene; V was cut back by 0 bases and J by 3 bases.

This clone was recorded a few times. The rearrangement links TRBV11-3 to TRBJ2-7, with 12 bases identical to TRBD2. The CDR3 consists of 14 residues. The V segment lost 1 base and the J segment 6 bases; nucleotides outside the gene matches: 1. The V gene's germline CDR1 is SGHNT and CDR2 YENEEA. The CDR3 DNA is TGTGCCAGCAGCTTAGGACTAGCGGGAGCCGAGCAGTACTTC. Its translation: CASSLGLAGAEQYF.

This sequence joins TRBV27 and TRBJ2-3, with 10 bases fitting TRBD1. The CDR3 sequence is 15 residues long. Per the germline V gene, CDR1 is MNHEY and CDR2 is SMNVEV (reference sequence). V was clipped by 6 bases and J by 4 bases; unmatched bases: 7. CDR3 protein: CASSITGTGADTQYF. CDR3 nucleotide sequence: TGTGCCAGCAGCATTACCGGGACAGGGGCAGATACGCAGTATTTT.

The chain employs TRBV12-3 or TRBV12-4 and TRBJ2-3; tentatively, D is TRBD2 (6 bases). Trimming shortened V by 8 bases and J by 2 bases, and 11 bases separated the two germline ends. CDR3 length equals 13 residues. Written as DNA, the CDR3 is TGTGCCAGCGGGGGAGGTCTCACAGATACGCAGTATTTT. This encodes CASGGGLTDTQYF.

This chain links TRBV19 with TRBJ1-5; 7 bases align to TRBD1. The V segment lost 7 bases and the J segment 3 bases; nucleotides outside the gene matches: 9. Germline lookup yields CDR1 LNHDA and CDR2 SQIVND (reference sequence). The CDR3 extends over 15 amino acids. The CDR3 is CASKVGGADNQPQHF. CDR3 coding DNA: TGTGCCAGTAAAGTAGGGGGCGCGGACAATCAGCCCCAGCATTTT.

The chain carries TRBV7-9 and TRBJ2-7; 8 bases fit TRBD1. Per the germline V gene, CDR1 is SEHNR and CDR2 is FQNEAQ (reference sequence). CDR3 length: 17 amino acids. V shed 0 bases and J 6 bases; nucleotides not matched to a gene: 13. DNA of the CDR3: TGTGCCAGCAGCTTAGCGGGAAGTTTAGGACAGGGCGGCGAGCAGTACTTC. Translation gives CASSLAGSLGQGGEQYF.

CDR3 in DNA: TGTGCCAGCTCACCTTTACATACCCAGGGGGTAGGGGGCACTGAAGCTTTCTTT. Its protein is CASSPLHTQGVGGTEAFF. V is TRBV18 and J is TRBJ1-1, with TRBD1 identical over 7 bases. The CDR3 is 18 amino acids. J lost 4 bases, V lost 3 bases, and 17 bases had no gene match. The germline gives CDR1 KGHSH, CDR2 LQKENI.

V and J are TRBV7-8 and TRBJ1-5, with 7 bases matching TRBD1. The V gene's germline CDR1 is SGHVS and CDR2 FQNEAQ. CDR3 size: 15 residues. After removal of 5 bases from V and 0 bases from J, the junction contained 4 bases not matched to a gene. CDR3 residues: CASSRDRASNQPQHF. The CDR3 nucleotides are TGTGCCAGCAGCCGCGACAGGGCTAGCAATCAGCCCCAGCATTTT. Full variable domain (rest looked up from reference TRBV7-8 and TRBJ1-5): GAGVSQSPRYKVAKRGQDVALRCDPISGHVSLFWYQQALGQGPEFLTYFQNEAQLDKSGLPSDRFFAERPEGSVSTLKIQRTQQEDSAVYLCASSRDRASNQPQHFGDGTRLSIL.

This clone was seen a single time. The chain is built from TRBV19 and TRBJ2-2, with TRBD1 identical over 9 bases. The ends lost 10 bases at V and 5 bases at J; junction bases unmatched: 2. In germline, CDR1 is LNHDA, CDR2 SQIVND (reference sequence). The length of the CDR3 is 12 residues. In DNA form, the CDR3 reads TGTGCCATTGGACAGGGGACCGGGGAGCTGTTTTTT. Its translation: CAIGQGTGELFF.

The chain carries TRBV6-5 and TRBJ2-1; 7 bases align to TRBD1. The CDR3 covers 15 residues. Germline V lookup: CDR1 MNHEY, CDR2 SVGAGI. The V and J ends lost 6 bases and 5 bases, in that order; junction bases with no gene match: 10. CDR3 sequence reads: CASSLGRQGDNEQFF. The CDR3, as DNA: TGTGCCAGCAGCCTTGGACGACAGGGAGACAATGAGCAGTTCTTC.

CDR3 sequence: CASSRGAHQYF. The CDR3 DNA follows: TGTGCCAGCAGTCGCGGGGCCCACCAGTACTTC. The chain links TRBV6-2 or TRBV6-3 to TRBJ2-5, with D tentatively TRBD2 (6 bases). CDR3 size: 11 residues. Germline V gene lookup returns CDR1 MNHEY and CDR2 SVGEGT. Trimming pared 5 bases from V and 10 bases from J, leaving 11 bases between.

The V and J genes are TRBV10-3 and TRBJ2-7, with D perhaps matching TRBD2 (5 bases). CDR3 length: 13 amino acids. From germline, CDR1 is ENHRY and CDR2 SYGVKD. Deletions cut 0 bases from V and 4 bases from J, with 7 bases between. The CDR3 nucleotides read TGTGCCATCAGTGAGTCTAGCGCATACGAGCAGTACTTC. This translates into CAISESSAYEQYF.

This sequence joins TRBV27 and TRBJ1-1; D is perhaps TRBD1 (6 bases). Germline V lookup: CDR1 MNHEY, CDR2 SMNVEV (reference sequence). CDR3 length equals 12 residues. V lost 5 bases, J lost 11 bases, and 15 bases lay in between. In DNA, the CDR3 is TGTGCCAGCAGTCACACAGGGATTGAGGCTTTCTTT. Its translation: CASSHTGIEAFF.

The chain couples TRBV5-4 to TRBJ2-7, with 11 bases that match TRBD2. The junction had 5 bases not matched to a gene; V was cut back by 3 bases and J by 3 bases. The CDR3 is made up of 15 amino acids. Germline assignment: CDR1 SGHNT and CDR2 YYREEE (reference sequence). CDR3 protein: CASSSRLAGIYEQYF. The CDR3 DNA reads TGTGCCAGCAGCTCGCGACTAGCGGGAATCTACGAGCAGTACTTC.

The CDR3 protein is CASSLVSTSTEAFF. CDR3 nucleotides: TGTGCCAGCAGTTTAGTCTCCACGAGCACTGAAGCTTTCTTT. This chain uses TRBV28 with TRBJ1-1; D ambiguous. Trimming took 2 bases from V and 4 from J, leaving 11 bases between them. The CDR3 covers 14 residues. From germline, CDR1 is MDHEN and CDR2 SYDVKM.

The genes are TRBV7-2 and TRBJ1-1; tentative D call: TRBD1 (5 bases). This CDR3 contains 15 residues. The germline V gene has CDR1 SGHTA and CDR2 FQGNSA. Deletions cut 5 bases from V and 4 bases from J, with 17 bases between. The DNA for the CDR3 is TGTGCCAGCAGCCCAAATGGGGGGTTGGGCACTGAAGCTTTCTTT. This encodes CASSPNGGLGTEAFF.

The chain carries TRBV19 and TRBJ2-1; 7 bases fit TRBD2. Germline loops: CDR1 LNHDA, CDR2 SQIVND (reference sequence). The CDR3 runs 14 residues. V lost 6 bases to trimming and J lost 5 bases; unmatched junction nucleotides: 7. CDR3 nucleotides: TGTGCCAGTAGAGGGCAGGGAGGGGACAATGAGCAGTTCTTC. Amino acids: CASRGQGGDNEQFF. Full variable domain (rest looked up from reference TRBV19 and TRBJ2-1): DGGITQSPKYLFRKEGQNVTLSCEQNLNHDAMYWYRQDPGQGLRLIYYSQIVNDFQKGDIAEGYSVSREKKESFPLTVTSAQKNPTAFYLCASRGQGGDNEQFFGPGTRLTVL.

The chain combines TRBV4-1 with TRBJ1-4; the match to TRBD1 covers 10 bases. Germline V lookup: CDR1 MGHRA, CDR2 YSYEKL. V dropped 3 bases and J dropped 3; count of bases not matched to a gene: 7. CDR3 size: 17 residues. CDR3 protein: CASSHRDRGTSNEKLFF. The CDR3 DNA reads as TGCGCCAGCAGCCACAGGGACAGGGGAACATCTAATGAAAAACTGTTTTTT.

The genes are TRBV15 and TRBJ1-2; 7 nucleotides match TRBD1. CDR1 and CDR2 (germline): LNHNV, YYDKDF (reference sequence). CDR3 length: 15 residues. V dropped 0 bases and J dropped 4; count of bases not matched to a gene: 5. The CDR3 loop reads CATSRDRTGAYGYTF. The DNA for the CDR3 is TGTGCCACCAGCAGAGATCGCACAGGGGCCTATGGCTACACCTTC.

The gene calls are TRBV28 and TRBJ2-5; 10 nucleotides align to TRBD2. This CDR3 has 16 residues. The V and J ends lost 5 bases and 4 bases, in that order; junction bases with no gene match: 10. Germline CDR1 reads MDHEN; CDR2 reads SYDVKM. The CDR3 is CASSTTTSGLGETQYF. In DNA form, the CDR3 reads TGTGCCAGCAGTACCACGACTAGCGGGCTAGGAGAGACCCAGTACTTC.

This clone appeared a single time. This sequence joins TRBV3-1 (or the pseudogene TRBV3-2) and TRBJ1-2, with 8 bases fitting TRBD1. The CDR3 contains 11 residues. CDR1 and CDR2 from the germline V gene are LGHDT and YNNKEL (reference sequence). J gave up 8 bases and V 6 bases, and 2 bases lay outside the gene matches. CDR3 sequence reads: CASSRDRGYTF. Written as DNA, the CDR3 is TGTGCCAGCAGTCGGGACAGGGGCTACACCTTC.

This clone was seen only a few times. The genes are TRBV6-6 and TRBJ1-1; the D is unclear. Germline assignment: CDR1 MNHNY and CDR2 SVGAGI (reference sequence). This CDR3 has 14 amino acids. The V end lost 2 bases, the J end lost 0 bases, and 7 bases lay between the germline ends. The CDR3 sequence: CASSYRSVNTEAFF. CDR3 nucleotides: TGTGCCAGCAGTTACCGGTCGGTGAACACTGAAGCTTTCTTT.

The chain is built from TRBV28 and TRBJ1-5, with D unclear. This CDR3 has 15 residues. Germline CDR1 reads MDHEN; CDR2 reads SYDVKM. The ends were cut back, 3 bases at V and 3 bases at J, with 12 bases in the middle. The CDR3 nucleotides are TGTGCCAGCAGTTTGGGCAGATACCCCAATCAGCCCCAGCATTTT. Translating gives CASSLGRYPNQPQHF.

The genes are TRBV6-6 and TRBJ2-1, with 9 positions matching TRBD2. Trimming at V came to 8 bases and at J to 3 bases, leaving 5 bases not matched to a gene. Germline assignment: CDR1 MNHNY and CDR2 SVGAGI (reference sequence). The length of the CDR3 is 14 residues. The DNA for the CDR3 is TGTGCCAGCGTGGCGGGAGGGATCTACAATGAGCAGTTCTTC. This codes for CASVAGGIYNEQFF.

V gene TRBV5-1 combines with J gene TRBJ1-5, with D possibly matching TRBD1 (6 bases). The V end lost 4 bases, the J end lost 7 bases, and 18 bases lay between the germline ends. The CDR3 sequence is 15 residues long. Germline values: CDR1 SGHRS, CDR2 YFSETQ. The CDR3 here is CASSAGAGEGQPQHF. DNA of the CDR3: TGCGCCAGCAGCGCAGGTGCAGGGGAAGGGCAGCCCCAGCATTTT.

This clone was found once. The V and J genes are TRBV2 and TRBJ2-1; D ambiguous. CDR1 SNHLY and CDR2 FYNNEI come from the germline V gene. The ends were cut back, 4 bases at V and 4 bases at J, with 11 bases in the middle. CDR3 size: 14 residues. DNA for the CDR3: TGTGCCAGCAGTGTCCGAACAGCTTACAATGAGCAGTTCTTC. It encodes CASSVRTAYNEQFF.